The rows below give T cell receptor beta chains drawn from one sample of a study of T-cell reconstitution after alpha-beta-depleted transplantation in children. TCRdb used MiXCR to reprocess the PCR reads, holding one entry per CDR3 protein. The data contain about 980,000 distinct CDR3 sequences, roughly 29% of them singletons. The source was PBMCs, mostly from graft donor cells, collected 360 days after TCRalphabeta/CD19-depleted stem cell transplant. These receptors were collected from a boy in the first two years of life who had a stem cell transplant for SCID, so the T cells may come from the graft donor. Each CDR3 is given with its conserved first and last residue. The D gene is left open where the match is weak. The listing skips clone size in some rows; elsewhere it reads once, few, many or a size class.

TRBJ2-3 TRBD1 . TRBV20-1 CSAREDWPQNRGRNTDTQYF TGCAGTGCTAGAGAAGACTGGCCCCAAAACAGGGGGCGTAACACAGATACGCAGTATTTT
TRBJ2-3 TRBD2 . TRBV29-1 CSVYLAGGFTDTQYF TGCAGCGTTTACTTAGCGGGGGGCTTCACAGATACGCAGTATTTT
TRBJ1-5 . . TRBV24-1 CATSDLQNSGEGNQPQHF TGTGCCACCAGTGATTTGCAGAATAGCGGGGAGGGCAATCAGCCCCAGCATTTT
TRBJ2-1 . . TRBV7-9 CARSGQFSYNEQFF TGTGCCAGAAGCGGACAGTTCTCCTACAATGAGCAGTTCTTC
TRBJ2-2 . . TRBV20-1 CSARKLGLGELFF TGCAGTGCTAGAAAGCTAGGGCTGGGGGAGCTGTTTTTT
TRBJ1-1 . . TRBV10-3 CAIRAGLETEAFF TGTGCCATCAGGGCAGGATTGGAGACTGAAGCTTTCTTT
TRBJ2-1 . . TRBV7-8 CASSLSSHEQFF TGTGCCAGCAGCTTATCCTCCCATGAGCAGTTCTTC
TRBJ2-7 TRBD2 few TRBV5-1 CASSSDGTNLEQYF TGCGCCAGCAGCTCGGATGGGACTAATCTCGAGCAGTACTTC
TRBJ2-3 . few TRBV4-1 CASSQDGASTDTQYF TGCGCCAGCAGCCAAGACGGAGCTAGCACAGATACGCAGTATTTT
TRBJ1-2 . . TRBV12-3/TRBV12-4 CASSWQAYGYTF TGTGCCAGCTCTTGGCAGGCCTATGGCTACACCTTC
TRBJ1-1 . . TRBV4-1 CASSQRQERSAEAFF TGCGCCAGCAGCCAGCGCCAGGAACGGAGCGCTGAAGCTTTCTTT
TRBJ1-1 . . TRBV13 CASSFRRVGTEAFF TGTGCCAGCAGCTTCCGCAGGGTGGGCACTGAAGCTTTCTTT
TRBJ2-6 . once TRBV12-5 CASGWTPRPNVLTF TGTGCTAGTGGCTGGACCCCAAGGCCCAACGTCCTGACTTTC
TRBJ2-3 . few TRBV6-5 CASSYSPPAGRLSTDTQYF TGTGCCAGCAGTTACTCTCCCCCCGCCGGGCGGTTATCCACAGATACGCAGTATTTT
TRBJ2-3 TRBD2 . TRBV20-1 CRPVQTSYRTDTQYF TGCAGGCCCGTCCAGACTAGCTACCGCACAGATACGCAGTATTTT
TRBJ2-5 . . TRBV28 CASRTAAGRETQYF TGTGCCAGCAGGACGGCTGCGGGGCGGGAGACCCAGTACTTC
TRBJ2-1 TRBD2 . TRBV7-2 CASSFWGGPYNEQFF TGTGCCAGCAGCTTTTGGGGGGGTCCCTACAATGAGCAGTTCTTC
TRBJ1-5 . few TRBV2 CASSTGHGSNQPQHF TGTGCCAGCAGTACTGGCCACGGTAGCAATCAGCCCCAGCATTTT
TRBJ2-2 TRBD2 few TRBV29-1 CSVDPREGPGELFF TGCAGCGTTGACCCCAGGGAGGGACCCGGGGAGCTGTTTTTT